The 15 T cell receptor beta chains below come from one sample, sequenced in a study of vaccination and CD4 T cells after COVID-19. Time point denoted: late sampling 161 to 241 days after vaccination in three convalescent patients. TCRdb itself ran the PCR reads through MiXCR, one entry per CDR3 protein. Of some 33,000 distinct CDR3 sequences in the sample, 36% were seen once. This specimen was CD4+ T cells from blood, taken about 7 months after SARS-CoV-2 vaccination. Receptors were obtained from a human donor who had recovered from COVID-19.

In its sample, this clonotype was seen a few times. V and J are TRBV7-9 and TRBJ2-2; D possibly corresponds to TRBD1 (5 bases). This CDR3 region has 16 residues. CDR1 SEHNR and CDR2 FQNEAQ come from the germline V gene (reference sequence). With 2 bases removed from V and 0 bases from J, the gap between germline ends came to 10 bases. The CDR3 DNA reads TGTGCCAGCAGCTTAAGTGACAGCGCGAACACCGGGGAGCTGTTTTTT. Protein product: CASSLSDSANTGELFF.

This clonotype was observed a few times. This chain connects TRBV20-1 to TRBJ1-5; 7 bases are shared with TRBD1. V lost 1 base and J lost 5; bases outside the gene matches: 2. This CDR3 comprises 13 residues. Germline V gene data show CDR1 as DFQATT and CDR2 as SNEGSKA (reference sequence). The CDR3 sequence is CSARVTGDQPQHF. As DNA, the CDR3 is TGCAGTGCTAGAGTCACAGGGGATCAGCCCCAGCATTTT.

The chain recombines TRBV10-3 with TRBJ1-2; D may be TRBD1 (5 bases). Germline assignment: CDR1 ENHRY and CDR2 SYGVKD. Trimming took off 5 bases at V and 7 bases at J, with 17 bases between the two ends. This CDR3 region has 14 residues. The DNA for the CDR3 is TGTGCCATCAGTCCCGGGACCGAAGTGCGTGGCTACACCTTC. Translation: CAISPGTEVRGYTF.

V and J are TRBV28 and TRBJ2-7; tentatively, D is TRBD1 or TRBD2 (5 bases each). Germline V gene data show CDR1 as MDHEN and CDR2 as SYDVKM. Trimming cost V 4 bases and J 3 bases, with 19 bases left between them. The CDR3 consists of 16 residues. As DNA, the CDR3 is TGTGCCAGCAGTTCGCTGGATACCGGGACGATCTACGAGCAGTACTTC. Its translation: CASSSLDTGTIYEQYF.

The chain links TRBV6-2 or TRBV6-3 to TRBJ2-7, with 7 bases aligning to TRBD2. CDR1 and CDR2 (germline): MNHEY, SVGEGT. With V trimmed by 2 bases and J by 2 bases, 6 bases remained unmatched. The CDR3 runs to 15 residues. In DNA form, the CDR3 reads TGTGCCAGCAGTTACGGGCGGGGGAATACCTACGAGCAGTACTTC. Its protein product is CASSYGRGNTYEQYF.

On this clonotype: A clone one base away is much larger, so this may be a read error. The chain links TRBV7-9 to TRBJ2-7; TRBD2 might be the D (5 bases). This CDR3 is built from 14 residues. CDR1 SEHNR and CDR2 FQNEAQ come from the germline V gene (reference sequence). Trimming removed 5 bases from V and 0 bases from J, with 11 bases in between. In DNA, the CDR3 is TGTGCCAGCAGCCCTAGCCGGAGCTCCTACGAGCAGTACTTC. Its protein is CASSPSRSSYEQYF.

This chain uses TRBV19 with TRBJ1-2; no clear D. The CDR3 has 15 amino acids. Germline CDR1 reads LNHDA; CDR2 reads SQIVND (reference sequence). The germline V and J ends were trimmed by 7 bases and 3 bases, with 18 bases remaining between them. The CDR3 region is CASKRSSKLDYGYTF. CDR3 in DNA: TGTGCCAGTAAAAGGTCATCTAAGCTGGACTATGGCTACACCTTC. Supplemented by reference TRBV19 and TRBJ1-2, the full variable domain reads DGGITQSPKYLFRKEGQNVTLSCEQNLNHDAMYWYRQDPGQGLRLIYYSQIVNDFQKGDIAEGYSVSREKKESFPLTVTSAQKNPTAFYLCASKRSSKLDYGYTFGSGTRLTVV.

The chain is built from TRBV19 and TRBJ2-3, with D hard to call. The V end lost 2 bases, the J end lost 4 bases, and 13 bases lay between the germline ends. Germline loops: CDR1 LNHDA, CDR2 SQIVND (reference sequence). The CDR3 runs to 15 residues. The CDR3 spells CASSIIPYGADTQYF. CDR3 DNA sequence: TGTGCCAGTAGTATAATCCCCTACGGCGCAGATACGCAGTATTTT.

This clonotype came up a few times. The chain combines TRBV19 with TRBJ1-5; D is perhaps TRBD1 (6 bases). V lost 6 bases, J lost 6 bases, and 18 bases lay in between. Germline-derived CDR1 and CDR2 are LNHDA and SQIVND (reference sequence). The CDR3 is made up of 15 amino acids. This CDR3 is CASRKTIQGSQPQHF. The CDR3 nucleotides read TGTGCCAGTAGAAAGACGATCCAGGGGAGTCAGCCCCAGCATTTT.

The CDR3 sequence: CASSLIRTGIGYTF. CDR3 coding DNA: TGTGCCAGCAGTCTGATCCGGACAGGGATCGGCTACACCTTC. The rearrangement links TRBV28 to TRBJ1-2; 8 bases align to TRBD1. The ends lost 5 bases at V and 8 bases at J; junction bases unmatched: 10. Germline V lookup: CDR1 MDHEN, CDR2 SYDVKM. The CDR3 is 14 residues long.

The CDR3 is CASSEPMGQGSNVLTF. The CDR3 DNA reads as TGCGCCAGCAGTGAGCCAATGGGACAGGGCTCCAACGTCCTGACTTTC. The gene calls are TRBV10-2 and TRBJ2-6, with 9 bases that match TRBD1. CDR3 length: 16 amino acids. The junction had 7 bases not matched to a gene; V was cut back by 2 bases and J by 8 bases. Per germline, CDR1 WSHSY and CDR2 SAAADI.

This chain joins TRBV28 and TRBJ2-5; 8 bases agree with TRBD1. With 6 bases clipped from V and 5 bases from J, the junction kept 20 bases outside the gene matches. Germline V gives CDR1 MDHEN, CDR2 SYDVKM. This CDR3 has 18 amino acids. The CDR3 spells CASRSWTGPLSIRETQYF. CDR3 in DNA: TGTGCCAGCAGGTCATGGACAGGGCCTTTATCCATCCGGGAGACCCAGTACTTC.

The chain joins TRBV12-3 or TRBV12-4 to TRBJ2-5; a possible D gene is TRBD1 (6 bases). There are 15 residues in the CDR3. V lost 2 bases to trimming and J lost 1 base, with 11 bases between them. DNA for the CDR3: TGTGCCAGCAGTTTAAGAGGACAGACCCAAGAGACCCAGTACTTC. It translates to CASSLRGQTQETQYF.

The V and J genes are TRBV20-1 and TRBJ2-5; the match to TRBD2 covers 11 bases. The CDR3 is 14 amino acids. In germline, CDR1 is DFQATT, CDR2 SNEGSKA (reference sequence). The ends lost 5 bases at V and 5 bases at J; junction bases unmatched: 7. The CDR3 DNA sequence: TGCAGTGCTCAACTAGCGGGAGCGTATGAGACCCAGTACTTC. It encodes CSAQLAGAYETQYF.

This clonotype occurred a few times. The chain has TRBV29-1 and TRBJ1-2; D not resolved. Germline lookup yields CDR1 SQVTM and CDR2 ANQGSEA. Trimming shortened V by 3 bases and J by 9 bases, and 5 bases separated the two germline ends. This CDR3 region has 9 residues. The CDR3 nucleotides are TGCAGCGTTGATAGGAGCTACACCTTC. Its translation is CSVDRSYTF.